Listed below are T cell receptor beta chains from one sample, sequenced in a study of blood T cell repertoires in COVID-19. Data came from immunoSEQ multiplex PCR; TCRdb stores just in-frame clones and leaves some out. The data contain 250,000 or so clones, 84% of them singletons. Material: peripheral blood. The receptors were gathered from a man aged 40-49 years who had recovered from COVID-19. Each CDR3 is given with its conserved first and last residue. A D gene is named only where the DNA matches it firmly. Size values are once, few and many counts, or a class for expanded clones, and some rows have none.

j_call | clone_size | v_call | d_call | cdr3_aa | cdr3_nt
TRBJ1-5 | NA | TRBV19 | TRBD1 | CASSIGGDRVAQPQHF | TGTGCCAGTAGTATTGGAGGGGACAGGGTGGCTCAGCCCCAGCATTTT
TRBJ2-2 | NA | TRBV27 | TRBD2 | CASSLWTSGNTGELFF | TGTGCCAGCAGTTTATGGACTAGCGGAAACACCGGGGAGCTGTTTTTT
TRBJ2-1 | NA | TRBV10-1 | NA | CASSEESYNEQFF | TGCGCCAGCAGTGAAGAGTCCTACAATGAGCAGTTCTTC
TRBJ2-5 | NA | TRBV6-5 | NA | CASSLTDSGETQYF | TGTGCCAGCAGTTTAACCGACTCGGGGGAGACCCAGTACTTC
TRBJ2-5 | NA | TRBV11-3 | NA | CASSSGGRVQETQYF | TGTGCCAGCAGCTCCGGGGGGCGGGTCCAAGAGACCCAGTACTTC
TRBJ2-2 | few | TRBV3-1/TRBV3-2 | NA | CASSGGHGELFF | TGTGCCAGCAGCGGAGGTCACGGGGAGCTGTTTTTT
TRBJ2-3 | NA | TRBV7-2 | NA | CASSLGRSQGTQYF | TGTGCCAGCAGCTTAGGACGATCGCAGGGTACGCAGTATTTT
TRBJ1-4 | NA | TRBV11-1 | TRBD1 | CASSLARRTGTGEKLFF | TGTGCCAGCAGCTTAGCTAGGCGGACAGGGACGGGTGAAAAACTGTTTTTT
TRBJ2-3 | NA | TRBV11-3 | TRBD1 | CASSRKQGAAPDTQYF | TGTGCCAGCAGCCGGAAACAGGGGGCGGCCCCAGATACGCAGTATTTT
TRBJ1-1 | NA | TRBV11-2 | NA | CASSLGFRGWNTEAFF | TGTGCCAGCAGCTTAGGGTTCCGGGGGTGGAACACTGAAGCTTTCTTT